This T cell receptor (beta chain) emerged from a study of Ad26.COV2.S vaccination and SARS-CoV-2 variants. Study outcomes and limitations: The authors reported substantial breadth in spike-specific CD8+ and CD4+ T cell responses after vaccination.

Sequenced by immunoSEQ multiplex PCR; TCRdb stores in-frame clones only, minus some. The profile shows roughly 500,000 clones, 87% of them singletons. Of note for this clone: Its antigen is currently unknown.

V gave up 9 bases and J gave up 7 bases, with 13 bases separating them. CDR3 length: 13 amino acids. Sample treatment: 15 to 20 received Ad26.COV2.S at low or high dose, single or two shots; roughly five received placebo; per-sample allocation not given. Sampling occurred on day 63 after the first vaccine or placebo injection. Sequences were derived from peripheral blood, sampled in a trial of Ad26.COV2.S vaccine versus placebo. J is TRBJ1-6 and V is TRBV12-3 or TRBV12-4, with D possibly matching TRBD1 (5 bases). This TCR derives from a person between 18 and 60 years old who received the Ad26.COV2.S COVID-19 vaccine or a placebo. This CDR3 reads CASRRGGNSPLHF. The CDR3 region has the DNA TGTGCCAGTAGAAGGGGCGGGAATTCACCCCTCCACTTT.